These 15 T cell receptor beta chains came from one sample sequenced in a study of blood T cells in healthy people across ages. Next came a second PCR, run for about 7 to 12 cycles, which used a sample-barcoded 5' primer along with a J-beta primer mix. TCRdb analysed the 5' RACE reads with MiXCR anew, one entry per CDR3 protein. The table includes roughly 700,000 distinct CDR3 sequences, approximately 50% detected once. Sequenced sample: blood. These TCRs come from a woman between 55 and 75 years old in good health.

The CDR3 DNA sequence: TGCGCCAGCAGCTGTCGGGGGTCAGGCACTGAAGCTTTCTTT. Protein: CASSCRGSGTEAFF. This sequence joins TRBV5-1 and TRBJ1-1; possibly TRBD1 for D (5 bases). This CDR3 has 14 amino acids. V was pared by 3 bases and J by 4 bases, with 13 bases between. CDR1 SGHRS and CDR2 YFSETQ come from the germline V gene.

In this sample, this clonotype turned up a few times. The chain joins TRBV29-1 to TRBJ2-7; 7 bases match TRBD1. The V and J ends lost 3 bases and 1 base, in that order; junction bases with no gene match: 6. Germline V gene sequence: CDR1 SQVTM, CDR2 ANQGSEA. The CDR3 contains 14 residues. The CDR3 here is CSVESGRGSYEQYF. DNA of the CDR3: TGCAGCGTTGAGAGTGGCAGGGGGTCCTACGAGCAGTACTTC.

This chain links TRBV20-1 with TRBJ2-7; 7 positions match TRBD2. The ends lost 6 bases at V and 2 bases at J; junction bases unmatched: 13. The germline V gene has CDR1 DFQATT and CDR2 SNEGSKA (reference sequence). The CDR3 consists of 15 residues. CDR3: CSAPTQRDIAYEQYF. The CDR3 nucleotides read TGCAGTGCCCCGACCCAGCGGGATATCGCCTACGAGCAGTACTTC.

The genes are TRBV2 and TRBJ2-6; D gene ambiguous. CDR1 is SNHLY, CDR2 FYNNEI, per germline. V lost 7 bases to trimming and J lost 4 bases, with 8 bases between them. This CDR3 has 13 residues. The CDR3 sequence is CASMNRGANVLTF. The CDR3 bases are TGTGCCAGCATGAATCGGGGGGCCAACGTCCTGACTTTC.

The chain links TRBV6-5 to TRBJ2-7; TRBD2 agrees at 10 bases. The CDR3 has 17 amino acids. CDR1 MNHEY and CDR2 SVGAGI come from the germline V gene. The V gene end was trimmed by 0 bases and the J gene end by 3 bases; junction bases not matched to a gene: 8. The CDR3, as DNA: TGTGCCAGCAGTTACTCGGGGGGACTAGCGAATAACTACGAGCAGTACTTC. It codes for CASSYSGGLANNYEQYF.

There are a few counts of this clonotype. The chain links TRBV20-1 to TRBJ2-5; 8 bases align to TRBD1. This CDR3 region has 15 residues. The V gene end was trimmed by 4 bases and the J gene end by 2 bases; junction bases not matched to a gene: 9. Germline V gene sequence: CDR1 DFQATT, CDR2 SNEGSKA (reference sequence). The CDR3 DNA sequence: TGCAGTGCTAAAATGGCAGGGGGCGGACAAGAGACCCAGTACTTC. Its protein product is CSAKMAGGGQETQYF.

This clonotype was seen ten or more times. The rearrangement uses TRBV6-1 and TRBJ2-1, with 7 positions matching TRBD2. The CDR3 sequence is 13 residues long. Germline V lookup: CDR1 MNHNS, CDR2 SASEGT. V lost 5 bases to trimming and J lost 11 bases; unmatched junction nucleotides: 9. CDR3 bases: TGTGCCAGCAGTCCAACTGGACTAGGCCAGCAGTTCTTC. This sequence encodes CASSPTGLGQQFF.

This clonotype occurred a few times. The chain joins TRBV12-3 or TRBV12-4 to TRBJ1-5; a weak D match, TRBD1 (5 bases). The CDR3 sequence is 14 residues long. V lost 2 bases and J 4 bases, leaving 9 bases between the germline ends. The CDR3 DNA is TGTGCCAGCAGTTTAAGGAAGGGGAATCAGCCCCAGCATTTT. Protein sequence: CASSLRKGNQPQHF.

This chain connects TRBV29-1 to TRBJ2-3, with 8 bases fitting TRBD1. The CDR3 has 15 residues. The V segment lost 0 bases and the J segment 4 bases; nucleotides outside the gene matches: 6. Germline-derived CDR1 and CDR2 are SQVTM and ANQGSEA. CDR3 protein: CSVEEGDRPPDTQYF. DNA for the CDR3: TGCAGCGTTGAAGAGGGGGACAGGCCGCCAGATACGCAGTATTTT.

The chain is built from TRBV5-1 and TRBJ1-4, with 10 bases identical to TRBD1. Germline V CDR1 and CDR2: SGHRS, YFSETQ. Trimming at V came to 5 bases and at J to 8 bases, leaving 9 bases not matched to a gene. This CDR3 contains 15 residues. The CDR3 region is CASRPGTGDGEKLFF. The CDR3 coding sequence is TGCGCCAGCAGACCTGGGACAGGGGACGGAGAAAAACTGTTTTTT.

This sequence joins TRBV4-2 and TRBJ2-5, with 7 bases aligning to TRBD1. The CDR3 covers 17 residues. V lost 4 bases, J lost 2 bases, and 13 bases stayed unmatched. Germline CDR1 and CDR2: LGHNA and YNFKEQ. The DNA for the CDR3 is TGTGCCAGCAGCCGAACATTCAGACAGGGCAATCAAGAGACCCAGTACTTC. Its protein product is CASSRTFRQGNQETQYF.

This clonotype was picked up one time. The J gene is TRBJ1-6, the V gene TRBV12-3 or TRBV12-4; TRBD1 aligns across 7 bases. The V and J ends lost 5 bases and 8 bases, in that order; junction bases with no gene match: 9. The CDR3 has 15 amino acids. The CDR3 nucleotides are TGTGCCAGCAGTCCTTCGACAGGGTCGGATTCACCCCTCCACTTT. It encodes CASSPSTGSDSPLHF.

In DNA form, the CDR3 reads TGCAGTGCATGCCGGACAGAAAAATTAACCTACGAGCAGTACTTC. This gives the protein CSACRTEKLTYEQYF. The V gene is TRBV20-1, the J gene TRBJ2-7, with a tentative D call TRBD1 (6 bases). From germline, CDR1 is DFQATT and CDR2 SNEGSKA (reference sequence). The CDR3 is 15 amino acids. Trimming cost V 6 bases and J 2 bases, with 20 bases left between them.

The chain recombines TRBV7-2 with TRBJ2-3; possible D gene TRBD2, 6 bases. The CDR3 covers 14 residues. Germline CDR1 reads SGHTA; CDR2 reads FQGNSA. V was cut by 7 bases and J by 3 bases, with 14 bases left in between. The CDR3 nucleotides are TGTGCCAGCAAGCTAGCGATTCCGACAGATACGCAGTATTTT. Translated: CASKLAIPTDTQYF.

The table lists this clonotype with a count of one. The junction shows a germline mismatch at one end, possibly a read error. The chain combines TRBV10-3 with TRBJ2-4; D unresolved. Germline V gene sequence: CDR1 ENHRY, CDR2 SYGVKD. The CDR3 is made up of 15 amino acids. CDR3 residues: CAFSESISLPQYQYF. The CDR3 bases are TGTGCCTTCAGTGAGTCGATCTCCCTACCCCAATATCAGTACTTC.